One and the same sample provided the 8 T cell receptor beta chains below, sequenced in a study of T cells expressing NK-cell markers. TCRdb re-called the 5' RACE reads, yielding one record per CDR3 amino acid sequence without DNA. The sample table includes roughly 20,000 distinct CDR3 sequences. Sequencing used blood T cells: a sorted CD56 or NKG2C T cell subset, CD4+ or CD8+ T cells, or bulk PBMC T cells (not recorded which). All receptors derive from a man aged 18-70 years in good health.

The V gene is TRBV5-1, the J gene TRBJ2-3; TCRdb proposes TRBD2, but this gene call is untestable without DNA. This CDR3 spans 16 amino acids. Per germline, CDR1 SGHRS and CDR2 YFSETQ. The CDR3 loop is CASSLGLAVSTDTQYF. The complete variable domain, with remaining parts taken from reference TRBV5-1 and TRBJ2-3, reads KAGVTQTPRYLIKTRGQQVTLSCSPISGHRSVSWYQQTPGQGLQFLFEYFSETQRNKGNFPGRFSGRQFSNSRSEMNVSTLELGDSALYLCASSLGLAVSTDTQYFGPGTRLTVL.

The chain is built from TRBV15 and TRBJ2-3. The germline CDR1 and CDR2 sequences are LNHNV and YYDKDF (reference sequence). The CDR3 contains 14 residues. The CDR3 spells CATSRLGSADTQYF.

V gene TRBV12-3 or TRBV12-4 combines with J gene TRBJ2-1. This CDR3 spans 11 amino acids. The CDR3 is CASRLANEQFF.

The rearrangement links TRBV19 to TRBJ2-6; the TCRdb call, TRBD1, lacks DNA for checking. Germline-derived CDR1 and CDR2 are LNHDA and SQIVND (reference sequence). The CDR3 spans 16 residues. The CDR3 sequence is CASSPKGGSGANVLTF.

The CDR3 spells CASSRPGTGVYEQYF. The chain employs TRBV28 and TRBJ2-7; no DNA is available, so the TRBD1 call from TCRdb remains unchecked. Germline CDR1 is MDHEN and CDR2 is SYDVKM. There are 15 residues in the CDR3.

The chain joins TRBV12-3 or TRBV12-4 to TRBJ2-1. CDR3 length equals 14 residues. The CDR3 is CASSFSGGTNEQFF.

V gene TRBV7-2 combines with J gene TRBJ2-5; as DNA is missing, the TRBD1 call by TCRdb cannot be tested. This CDR3 is 15 amino acids long. Germline loops: CDR1 SGHTA, CDR2 FQGNSA. The CDR3 spells CASSLGHRGEGTQYF.

The chain joins TRBV2 to TRBJ2-7; the D call from TCRdb, TRBD1, cannot be confirmed without DNA. CDR3 length equals 15 residues. The germline CDR1 and CDR2 sequences are SNHLY and FYNNEI. CDR3 residues: CASSEHGTIDYEQYF.